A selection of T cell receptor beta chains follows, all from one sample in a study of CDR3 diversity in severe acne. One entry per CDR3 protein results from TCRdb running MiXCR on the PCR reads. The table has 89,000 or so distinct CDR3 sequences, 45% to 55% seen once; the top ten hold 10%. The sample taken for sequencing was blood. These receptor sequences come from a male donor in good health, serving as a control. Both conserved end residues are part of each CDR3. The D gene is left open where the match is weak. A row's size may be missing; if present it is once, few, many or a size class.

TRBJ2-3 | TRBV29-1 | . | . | TGCAGCGTTGAACAGACCACAGATACGCAGTATTTT | CSVEQTTDTQYF
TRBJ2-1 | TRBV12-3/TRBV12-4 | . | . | TGTGCCAGCAGTCTAATCAGAGATTACAATGAGCAGTTCTTC | CASSLIRDYNEQFF
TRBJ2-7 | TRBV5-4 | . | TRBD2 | TGTGCCAGCAGCTTGGGACTAGCCCACGAGCAGTACTTC | CASSLGLAHEQYF
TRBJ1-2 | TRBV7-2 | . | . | TGTGCCAGCAGCTTGGGAGTCGGGGTTGGCTACACCTTC | CASSLGVGVGYTF
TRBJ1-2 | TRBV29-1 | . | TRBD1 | TGCAGCATTATAGGGGGGACAGGAATGGGCTATGGCTACACCTTC | CSIIGGTGMGYGYTF
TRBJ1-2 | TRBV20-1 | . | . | TGCAGTGCCCGGGAAGGGGCCACTAACTATGGCTACACCTTC | CSAREGATNYGYTF
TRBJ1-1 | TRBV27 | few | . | TGTGCCAGCAGTCTCAGGGGTTACACTGAAGCTTTCTTT | CASSLRGYTEAFF
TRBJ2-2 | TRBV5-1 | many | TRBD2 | TGCGCCAGCAGCTTGGTTCTGCTAGCGGGGGGGCCAACCGGGGAGCTGTTTTTT | CASSLVLLAGGPTGELFF
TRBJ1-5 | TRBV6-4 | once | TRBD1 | TGTGCCAGCAGTTACTCAGGGGGCGAGGATCAGCCCCAGCATTTT | CASSYSGGEDQPQHF
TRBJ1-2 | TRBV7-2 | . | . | TGTGCCAGCAGCTTATGGGGAGGTGGCTACACCTTC | CASSLWGGGYTF
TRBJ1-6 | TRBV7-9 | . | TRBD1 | TGTGCCAGCAGCTTGATCGGGACAGGGTATTCACCCCTCCACTTT | CASSLIGTGYSPLHF
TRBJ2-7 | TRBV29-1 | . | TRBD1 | TGCAGCGTTGCCGGGACAGGGGGGAACGAGCAGTACTTC | CSVAGTGGNEQYF
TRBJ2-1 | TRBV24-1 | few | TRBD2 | TGTGCCACCAGTGACTGGACTAGCGGGAAATTGGATGAGCAGTTCTTC | CATSDWTSGKLDEQFF
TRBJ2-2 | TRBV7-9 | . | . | TGTGCCTGCAGTCTGCGGGGCGGGGAGCTGTTTTTT | CACSLRGGELFF
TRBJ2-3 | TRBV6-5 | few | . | TGTGCCAGCTACGCTGGGAGCACAGATACGCAGTATTTT | CASYAGSTDTQYF
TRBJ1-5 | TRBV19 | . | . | TGTGCCAGTAGTAGCGACAGGATCGGCCCGCCCCAGCATTTT | CASSSDRIGPPQHF
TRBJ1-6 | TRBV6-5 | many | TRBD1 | TGTGCCAGCAGCTTAAGGACAGGGGATTCACCCCTCCACTTT | CASSLRTGDSPLHF
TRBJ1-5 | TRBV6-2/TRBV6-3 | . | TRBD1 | TGTGCCAGCAGGACAGGGGAGCACGGGGAGCTGTTT | CASRTGEHGELF
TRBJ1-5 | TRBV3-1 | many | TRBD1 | TGTGCCAGCAGCCCTCAGGGGGATCAGCCCCAGCATTTT | CASSPQGDQPQHF
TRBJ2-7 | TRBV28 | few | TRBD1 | TGTGCCAGCAGTCCCTCCGGGACAGGGGGCTACGAGCAGTACTTC | CASSPSGTGGYEQYF
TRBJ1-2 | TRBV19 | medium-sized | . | TGTGCCACCAGACCTCAGGGTGTCTATGGCTACACCTTC | CATRPQGVYGYTF
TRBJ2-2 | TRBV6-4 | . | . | TGTGCCAGCAGTGACTCCGATTCCGGGGAGCTGTTTTTT | CASSDSDSGELFF
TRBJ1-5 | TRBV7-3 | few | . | TGTGCTAGCAGGGAGTCAGTCGGGAGTCAGCCCCAGCATTTT | CASRESVGSQPQHF
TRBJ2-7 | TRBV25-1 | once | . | TGTGCCAGCAGTGATCTCTCCCCGGACTTTAACGAGCAGTACTTC | CASSDLSPDFNEQYF
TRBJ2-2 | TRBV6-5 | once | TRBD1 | TGTGCCAGCAGTCGCGACAGGGGGCTTGTTTCGCGCGGAGATAAGGGCGCCGGGGAGCTGTTTTTT | CASSRDRGLVSRGDKGAGELFF
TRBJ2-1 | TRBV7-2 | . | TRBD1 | TGTGCCAGCAGCCCCGGGACAGGGTTTAATGAGCAGTTCTTC | CASSPGTGFNEQFF
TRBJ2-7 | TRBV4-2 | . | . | TGTGCCAGCAGCCAAGATCAGGGCTCCTACGAGCAGTACTTC | CASSQDQGSYEQYF
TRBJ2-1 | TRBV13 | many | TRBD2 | TGTGCCAGTACGAAGCGGGAGGGCGCCTGGAATGAGCAGTTCTTC | CASTKREGAWNEQFF